A single sample is the source of the 16 T cell receptor beta chains below, sequenced in a study of cytomegalovirus exposure and HLA in healthy donors. Primers for the PCR totalled 60 Vbeta and 13 Jbeta. Clones were sequenced by immunoSEQ multiplex PCR, and TCRdb holds only the in-frame ones, with some missing. The sample holds 200,000 or so clones, approximately 80% seen once. The sequencing sample was made of PBMCs. Receptors originate from a girl aged 10 to 17 in good health and CMV-seronegative.

CDR3 in DNA: TGTGCCAGCAGTACAGGGGGCGCGGTCTATGGCTACACCTTC. Residues: CASSTGGAVYGYTF. V and J are TRBV28 and TRBJ1-2, with 9 bases fitting TRBD1. The trim removed 5 bases at V and 4 bases at J, leaving 5 bases unmatched. Per the germline V gene, CDR1 is MDHEN and CDR2 is SYDVKM. This CDR3 is built from 14 residues.

This clone was seen a handful of times. This rearrangement joins TRBV2 to TRBJ2-7, with 9 positions matching TRBD1. Trimming cost V 5 bases and J 3 bases; bases outside gene matches: 5. The CDR3 spans 14 residues. The germline CDR1 and CDR2 sequences are SNHLY and FYNNEI. CDR3 bases: TGTGCCAGCAGTAAGGGACAGGGTGGCTACGAGCAGTACTTC. Its translation is CASSKGQGGYEQYF.

The chain has TRBV4-3 and TRBJ2-7, with D perhaps matching TRBD2 (6 bases). Trimming left V 0 bases short and J 1 base short, with 19 bases between. The CDR3 is 18 amino acids. The V gene's germline CDR1 is LGHNA and CDR2 YSLEER. CDR3 coding DNA: TGCGCCAGCAGCCAAGACTTGGCCCGGGAGCATCTTTCCTACGAGCAGTACTTC. It codes for CASSQDLAREHLSYEQYF.

The chain couples TRBV7-8 to TRBJ2-1, with 7 bases lining up with TRBD2. Germline loops: CDR1 SGHVS, CDR2 FQNEAQ. The CDR3 extends over 16 amino acids. The ends lost 5 bases at V and 0 bases at J; junction bases unmatched: 7. The CDR3 sequence is CASSATLAASYNEQFF. For the CDR3, the DNA is TGTGCCAGCAGCGCCACCCTAGCGGCCTCCTACAATGAGCAGTTCTTC.

The chain has TRBV7-2 and TRBJ1-2; no firm D call. CDR1 SGHTA and CDR2 FQGNSA come from the germline V gene. V lost 0 bases, J lost 4 bases, and 6 bases lay in between. CDR3 length equals 13 residues. The DNA for the CDR3 is TGTGCCAGCAGCTTAGCGTCCAGCTATGGCTACACCTTC. It encodes CASSLASSYGYTF.

The genes are TRBV28 and TRBJ1-1, with 8 nucleotides matching TRBD1. The CDR3 contains 18 residues. From germline, CDR1 is MDHEN and CDR2 SYDVKM. The V gene end was trimmed by 6 bases and the J gene end by 3 bases; junction bases not matched to a gene: 18. The CDR3 DNA is TGTGCCAGCAGACCCGGGACAGGAAGGGGGGACGCTTACACTGAAGCTTTCTTT. Residues: CASRPGTGRGDAYTEAFF.

This clone was seen just once. The chain combines TRBV5-1 with TRBJ2-3, with TRBD1 as a possible D gene (7 bases). Trimming took 0 bases from V and 2 from J, leaving 13 bases between them. The CDR3 is made up of 16 amino acids. Germline V gene sequence: CDR1 SGHRS, CDR2 YFSETQ. The CDR3 DNA reads TGCGCCAGCAGCTTGGGGAGGGACAGCAACACAGATACGCAGTATTTT. This sequence encodes CASSLGRDSNTDTQYF.

This clone was found a few times. The CDR3 DNA follows: TGTGCCAGCAGCCAGACAGGGCTGAACACTGAAGCTTTCTTT. This translates into CASSQTGLNTEAFF. The rearrangement uses TRBV5-6 and TRBJ1-1; TRBD1 matches 7 bases. This CDR3 has 14 residues. Trimming cost V 4 bases and J 0 bases; bases outside gene matches: 3. Germline CDR1 SGHDT, CDR2 YYEEEE.

The genes are TRBV25-1 and TRBJ1-1; D unclear. The CDR3 spans 16 residues. Per the germline V gene, CDR1 is MGHDK and CDR2 is SYGVNS. V lost 3 bases and J 0 bases, leaving 14 bases between the germline ends. The CDR3 DNA reads as TGTGCCAGCAGTGACAACAGTCTGGCAATGAACACTGAAGCTTTCTTT. It specifies CASSDNSLAMNTEAFF. Combining the CDR3 with reference TRBV25-1 and TRBJ1-1 gives the whole variable domain EADIYQTPRYLVIGTGKKITLECSQTMGHDKMYWYQQDPGMELHLIHYSYGVNSTEKGDLSSESTVSRIRTEHFPLTLESARPSHTSQYLCASSDNSLAMNTEAFFGQGTRLTVV.

This clone has only a few counts. The rearrangement uses TRBV5-6 and TRBJ1-1; D remains unclear. The germline V gene has CDR1 SGHDT and CDR2 YYEEEE. The CDR3 covers 13 residues. Between the trimmed V and J ends, which lost 2 bases and 4 bases, there was a span of 9 bases. The CDR3 is CASSFYEVTEAFF. CDR3 coding DNA: TGTGCCAGCAGCTTTTATGAGGTCACTGAAGCTTTCTTT.

This clone occurred once. The chain employs TRBV4-2 and TRBJ2-1; 8 nucleotides line up with TRBD2. Germline loops: CDR1 LGHNA, CDR2 YNFKEQ. Trimming at V came to 4 bases and at J to 4 bases, leaving 9 bases not matched to a gene. The CDR3 totals 16 residues. DNA for the CDR3: TGTGCCAGCAGCCCGGACTCGGGGGGGCCTTACAATGAGCAGTTCTTC. This encodes CASSPDSGGPYNEQFF.

In DNA form, the CDR3 reads TGTGCCAGCAGTCACGCTATCGACACCGGGGAGCTGTTTTTT. Translated, it gives CASSHAIDTGELFF. J is TRBJ2-2 and V is TRBV6-5; no firm D call. Trimming took off 5 bases at V and 3 bases at J, with 10 bases between the two ends. The germline gives CDR1 MNHEY, CDR2 SVGAGI. The CDR3 is made up of 14 amino acids.

V and J are TRBV7-9 and TRBJ2-3; D possibly corresponds to TRBD2 (6 bases). Germline lookup yields CDR1 SEHNR and CDR2 FQNEAQ (reference sequence). The CDR3 is 16 amino acids. V dropped 5 bases and J dropped 2 bases, with 17 bases sitting between them. CDR3 amino acids: CASSPPWAGTTDTQYF. Here the CDR3 DNA reads TGTGCCAGCAGCCCACCGTGGGCGGGAACCACAGATACGCAGTATTTT.

This chain joins TRBV30 and TRBJ1-1; tentatively, D is TRBD1 (5 bases). CDR3 size: 10 residues. Germline V gene sequence: CDR1 GTSNPN, CDR2 SVGIG (reference sequence). Trimming cost V 1 base and J 9 bases, with 6 bases left between them. The CDR3 protein is CAWSGTQAFF. CDR3 bases: TGTGCCTGGAGTGGGACACAAGCTTTCTTT. The variable domain in full, with the rest retrieved from reference TRBV30 and TRBJ1-1, is SQTIHQWPATLVQPVGSPLSLECTVEGTSNPNLYWYRQAAGRGLQLLFYSVGIGQISSEVPQNLSASRPQDRQFILSSKKLLLSDSGFYLCAWSGTQAFFGQGTRLTVV.

The gene calls are TRBV10-3 and TRBJ1-5; the D gene is possibly TRBD1 (6 bases). Germline V lookup: CDR1 ENHRY, CDR2 SYGVKD. V was pared by 11 bases and J by 6 bases, with 17 bases between. The CDR3 totals 13 residues. This chain's CDR3 is CASNRGMGQPQHF. In nucleotides, the CDR3 is TGTGCCTCCAATAGGGGGATGGGTCAGCCCCAGCATTTT.

This clone was counted once. The chain couples TRBV9 to TRBJ2-2, with D perhaps TRBD1 (6 bases). Germline assignment: CDR1 SGDLS and CDR2 YYNGEE. The CDR3 covers 16 residues. V was trimmed by 3 bases and J by 2 bases, leaving 14 bases between them. CDR3: CASSAVTGFNTGELFF. CDR3 DNA: TGTGCCAGCAGCGCGGTAACAGGGTTTAACACCGGGGAGCTGTTTTTT.